What follows are 8 T cell receptor beta chains derived from one specimen sequenced in a study of OX40 agonist ivuxolimab in advanced cancers. TCRdb's copy holds only in-frame clones and misses some; the assay was immunoSEQ multiplex PCR. Here the sample spans 80,000 to 100,000 clones, roughly 93% being singletons. The sample was CD4+ or CD8+ T cells sorted from blood, taken in a trial of the OX40 agonist ivuxolimab. These receptors all come from an adult with an advanced solid tumor such as melanoma, head and neck, liver or kidney cancer.

The rearrangement uses TRBV19 and TRBJ2-5; 8 bases are shared with TRBD2. The V and J ends lost 1 base and 5 bases, in that order; junction bases with no gene match: 0. CDR1 and CDR2 (germline): LNHDA, SQIVND (reference sequence). The CDR3 length is 13 residues. The CDR3 DNA follows: TGTGCCAGTAGTATAGGACTAGCGGAGACCCAGTACTTC. This codes for CASSIGLAETQYF.

The chain uses TRBV7-2 and TRBJ2-3; 12 positions match TRBD2. Germline CDR1 and CDR2: SGHTA and FQGNSA. V lost 4 bases, J lost 2 bases, and 4 bases stayed unmatched. The CDR3 loop spans 16 amino acids. The CDR3 DNA sequence: TGTGCCAGCAGCTCTAGGACTAGCGGGGTCACAGATACGCAGTATTTT. Encoded protein: CASSSRTSGVTDTQYF.

The rearrangement joins TRBV2 to TRBJ2-5, with TRBD2 matching 7 bases. The germline V gene encodes CDR1 SNHLY and CDR2 FYNNEI. The junction had 13 bases not matched to a gene; V was cut back by 6 bases and J by 6 bases. The CDR3 length is 15 residues. CDR3 sequence reads: CASRGSGGLSKTQYF. The CDR3 nucleotides read TGTGCCAGCAGGGGTTCGGGAGGCCTCTCGAAGACCCAGTACTTC.

The chain joins TRBV23-1 to TRBJ2-3, with D tentatively TRBD1 (5 bases). TRBV23-1 is given ORF status, its function remaining uncertain. Trimming pared 9 bases from V and 2 bases from J, leaving 15 bases between. The CDR3 is 14 residues long. CDR3 protein: CARLQGRSTDTQYF. CDR3 nucleotide sequence: TGCGCCAGACTTCAGGGCCGCTCCACAGATACGCAGTATTTT.

V usage is TRBV19 and J usage is TRBJ1-6; a weak D match, TRBD1 (6 bases). This CDR3 comprises 12 residues. The V end was cut by 6 bases, the J end by 15 bases, with 15 bases between. Germline V gene sequence: CDR1 LNHDA, CDR2 SQIVND (reference sequence). The chain's CDR3 is CASSPHRDRLHF. DNA of the CDR3: TGTGCCAGTAGCCCCCACAGGGATCGCCTCCACTTT.

The chain links TRBV2 to TRBJ2-5; D call uncertain. Trimming stripped 4 bases from V and 0 bases from J, with 12 bases between. This CDR3 is built from 15 residues. Germline V gene lookup returns CDR1 SNHLY and CDR2 FYNNEI. The CDR3 bases are TGTGCCAGCAGTGGCGTGGCGGCGTACCAAGAGACCCAGTACTTC. This gives the protein CASSGVAAYQETQYF. Together with reference TRBV2 and TRBJ2-5, the CDR3 gives the full variable domain: EPEVTQTPSHQVTQMGQEVILRCVPISNHLYFYWYRQILGQKVEFLVSFYNNEISEKSEIFDDQFSVERPDGSNFTLKIRSTKLEDSAMYFCASSGVAAYQETQYFGPGTRLLVL.

The gene calls are TRBV6-5 and TRBJ2-7, with 10 nucleotides matching TRBD2. Germline values: CDR1 MNHEY, CDR2 SVGAGI. J lost 2 bases, V lost 0 bases, and 4 bases had no gene match. This CDR3 is built from 16 residues. CDR3 sequence reads: CASSYSGTSATYEQYF. The CDR3 DNA reads as TGTGCCAGCAGTTACTCCGGGACTAGCGCCACCTACGAGCAGTACTTC.

The gene calls are TRBV6-1 and TRBJ1-2; TRBD1 might be the D (5 bases). V lost 6 bases and J 4 bases, leaving 15 bases between the germline ends. The germline gives CDR1 MNHNS, CDR2 SASEGT. The length of the CDR3 is 14 residues. As DNA, the CDR3 is TGTGCCAGCAGGAGACAGCTTCCTCCCTATGGCTACACCTTC. It yields the protein CASRRQLPPYGYTF.